The 21 T cell receptor beta chains listed next were all sequenced from one sample in a study of OX40 agonist ivuxolimab in advanced cancers. Profiling relied on immunoSEQ multiplex PCR, and the TCRdb table lists in-frame clones only, not all of them. The data show over 75,000 clones, with more than 80% seen just once and approximately 8.4% held by the top ten. Sequenced material: CD4+ or CD8+ T cells sorted from blood, taken in a trial of the OX40 agonist ivuxolimab. Source of these receptors: an adult with an advanced solid tumor such as melanoma, head and neck, liver or kidney cancer.

This clone was seen once. The chain uses TRBV6-5 and TRBJ2-7; TRBD1 aligns across 7 bases. Germline values: CDR1 MNHEY, CDR2 SVGAGI. CDR3 length: 14 amino acids. J was trimmed by 0 bases and V by 6 bases; bases with no gene match: 5. The CDR3 loop reads CASRSGTDSYEQYF. Written as DNA, the CDR3 is TGTGCCAGCAGATCCGGGACAGACTCCTACGAGCAGTACTTC.

The rearrangement joins TRBV7-3 to TRBJ2-1; possibly TRBD2 for D (6 bases). The V gene lost 5 bases and the J gene lost 0 bases, with 11 bases spanning the gap. The V gene's germline CDR1 is SGHTA and CDR2 FQGTGA. There are 15 residues in the CDR3. The CDR3 loop reads CASSLIAASYNEQFF. CDR3 nucleotides: TGTGCCAGCAGCCTTATAGCGGCCTCCTACAATGAGCAGTTCTTC.

The CDR3, as DNA: TGCGCCAGCAGGGGGACAGCAAACACCGGGGAGCTGTTTTTT. Its translation is CASRGTANTGELFF. The chain has TRBV10-2 and TRBJ2-2, with 7 bases matching TRBD1. CDR1 is WSHSY, CDR2 SAAADI, per germline. Trimming took 6 bases from V and 2 from J; bases not matched to a gene: 3. The CDR3 has 14 residues.

The CDR3 region is CASSLARRDEKLFF. The CDR3, as DNA: TGCGCCAGCAGCTTGGCGCGGAGGGATGAAAAACTGTTTTTT. The chain recombines TRBV5-1 with TRBJ1-4; D is undetermined. The CDR3 totals 14 residues. The V end lost 0 bases, the J end lost 6 bases, and 9 bases lay between the germline ends. Germline V lookup: CDR1 SGHRS, CDR2 YFSETQ.

The V gene is TRBV28, the J gene TRBJ2-1, with D possibly TRBD1 on 5 matching bases. V dropped 6 bases and J dropped 0 bases, with 9 bases sitting between them. The CDR3 extends over 14 amino acids. Germline-derived CDR1 and CDR2 are MDHEN and SYDVKM. CDR3 loop: CASRSQGSYNEQFF. In DNA form, the CDR3 reads TGTGCCAGCAGGTCCCAGGGCTCCTACAATGAGCAGTTCTTC.

The V and J genes are TRBV27 and TRBJ1-1; 9 nucleotides align to TRBD1. CDR3 length equals 15 residues. CDR1 and CDR2 from the germline V gene are MNHEY and SMNVEV (reference sequence). The V segment lost 5 bases and the J segment 5 bases; nucleotides outside the gene matches: 9. The CDR3 region is CASSGLGTGSTEAFF. In DNA, the CDR3 is TGTGCCAGCAGTGGCCTCGGGACAGGGAGTACTGAAGCTTTCTTT.

V usage is TRBV19 and J usage is TRBJ2-3; D is tentatively TRBD1 or TRBD2 (6 bases each). The CDR3 sequence is 16 residues long. Germline V lookup: CDR1 LNHDA, CDR2 SQIVND (reference sequence). V was pared by 1 base and J by 0 bases, with 11 bases between. The CDR3 bases are TGTGCCAGTAGTATAGGAGCCGGGGGCAGCACAGATACGCAGTATTTT. It specifies CASSIGAGGSTDTQYF.

The chain employs TRBV19 and TRBJ1-4; TRBD1 matches at 7 bases. V trimming: 3 bases; J trimming: 16 bases; junction bases outside the gene matches: 11. From germline, CDR1 is LNHDA and CDR2 SQIVND (reference sequence). The CDR3 covers 13 residues. DNA of the CDR3: TGTGCCAGTAGTATTAAAATCGAGACAGGGCAGTTTTTT. Translation gives CASSIKIETGQFF. Full variable domain (outside the CDR3, taken from reference TRBV19 and TRBJ1-4): DGGITQSPKYLFRKEGQNVTLSCEQNLNHDAMYWYRQDPGQGLRLIYYSQIVNDFQKGDIAEGYSVSREKKESFPLTVTSAQKNPTAFYLCASSIKIETGQFFGSGTQLSVL.

The rearrangement joins TRBV18 to TRBJ2-7; D might be TRBD1 (6 bases). Germline V gives CDR1 KGHSH, CDR2 LQKENI. V was clipped by 4 bases and J by 0 bases, with 10 bases between them. CDR3 length equals 14 residues. The CDR3 is CASSLKTGSYEQYF. Written as DNA, the CDR3 is TGTGCCAGCTCACTCAAGACAGGCTCCTACGAGCAGTACTTC.

The chain couples TRBV4-1 to TRBJ2-7; no reliable D call. This CDR3 is built from 13 residues. Germline loops: CDR1 MGHRA, CDR2 YSYEKL. V was cut by 1 base and J by 1 base, with 5 bases left in between. The CDR3 region has the DNA TGCGCCAGCAGCCAAGCAATATCCTACGAGCAGTACTTC. Protein sequence: CASSQAISYEQYF.

In DNA form, the CDR3 reads TGCGCCAGCCACAAAACTGGGGGCTCTGGGGCCAACGTCCTGACTTTC. It codes for CASHKTGGSGANVLTF. The rearrangement joins TRBV5-1 to TRBJ2-6; either TRBD1 or TRBD2 may fit D (5 bases each). This CDR3 contains 16 residues. The V and J ends lost 7 bases and 0 bases respectively, with 14 bases between them. Germline loops: CDR1 SGHRS, CDR2 YFSETQ.

The chain carries TRBV30 and TRBJ1-1; a possible D gene is TRBD1 (5 bases). The CDR3 has 12 amino acids. Germline V gene sequence: CDR1 GTSNPN, CDR2 SVGIG (reference sequence). The V end was cut by 0 bases, the J end by 11 bases, with 13 bases between. The DNA for the CDR3 is TGTGCCTGGAGTGTACGCGGGGGTGAGGCTTTCTTT. Protein sequence: CAWSVRGGEAFF.

The DNA for the CDR3 is TGTGCCATCAGTGAGTCCCCCAGAGACAGGGGGTTATCCTACGAGCAGTACTTC. This sequence encodes CAISESPRDRGLSYEQYF. The J gene is TRBJ2-7, the V gene TRBV10-3, with 9 bases matching TRBD1. Looked up from germline, CDR1 is ENHRY and CDR2 is SYGVKD. J gave up 1 base and V 0 bases, and 10 bases lay outside the gene matches. The CDR3 spans 18 residues.

The chain carries TRBV30 and TRBJ1-1; possibly TRBD1 for D (6 bases). Germline CDR1 and CDR2: GTSNPN and SVGIG (reference sequence). V lost 0 bases, J lost 4 bases, and 9 bases lay in between. The CDR3 contains 13 residues. CDR3 bases: TGTGCCTGGAGTGTACAGGGTTTCACTGAAGCTTTCTTT. It encodes CAWSVQGFTEAFF.

The rearrangement joins TRBV5-6 to TRBJ2-3; possibly TRBD1 for D (5 bases). The CDR3 has 13 amino acids. The germline gives CDR1 SGHDT, CDR2 YYEEEE. The V gene lost 7 bases and the J gene lost 1 base, with 10 bases spanning the gap. This CDR3 is CASDLGGTDTQYF. CDR3 DNA: TGTGCCAGCGACCTAGGGGGCACAGATACGCAGTATTTT.

This clone is a singleton in its sample. The V call is TRBV6-5, the J call TRBJ2-7; D uncertain. The CDR3 is 14 amino acids. Trimming removed 6 bases at V and 4 bases at J, with 16 bases between. Per germline, CDR1 MNHEY and CDR2 SVGAGI. Here the CDR3 reads CASRPWLKPYEQYF. Here the CDR3 DNA reads TGTGCCAGCAGACCGTGGCTGAAACCGTACGAGCAGTACTTC.

The chain joins TRBV7-8 to TRBJ2-7; D may be TRBD1 (5 bases). The V gene's germline CDR1 is SGHVS and CDR2 FQNEAQ. V shed 3 bases and J shed 3 bases, with 12 bases lying between them. The CDR3 runs 14 residues. The CDR3 is CASSFPRRDYEQYF. The DNA of the CDR3 is TGTGCCAGCAGCTTTCCCCGCAGGGACTACGAGCAGTACTTC.

The chain joins TRBV5-1 to TRBJ2-7; D is undetermined. Germline V lookup: CDR1 SGHRS, CDR2 YFSETQ. The CDR3 loop spans 14 amino acids. V lost 0 bases and J lost 3, with 10 bases in between. CDR3 bases: TGCGCCAGCAGCTTGGCTCTGGCAGACTACGAGCAGTACTTC. Its translation is CASSLALADYEQYF.

V usage is TRBV29-1 and J usage is TRBJ2-1; perhaps TRBD1 as D (5 bases). Trimming took 7 bases from V and 6 from J, leaving 16 bases between them. This CDR3 comprises 13 residues. Germline CDR1 reads SQVTM; CDR2 reads ANQGSEA. DNA for the CDR3: TGCAGCGGCCACCAGGGATGGGGCAATGAGCAGTTCTTC. Translation gives CSGHQGWGNEQFF.

The chain employs TRBV5-6 and TRBJ1-5; D is uncertain. Germline lookup yields CDR1 SGHDT and CDR2 YYEEEE. Trimming removed 0 bases from V and 7 bases from J, with 8 bases in between. This CDR3 has 13 amino acids. CDR3 in amino acids: CASSLGPRQPQHF. CDR3 bases: TGTGCCAGCAGCTTGGGACCCCGACAGCCCCAGCATTTT.

This chain connects TRBV11-2 to TRBJ1-2, with D perhaps matching TRBD1 (6 bases). V dropped 1 base and J dropped 7 bases, with 13 bases sitting between them. This CDR3 spans 14 amino acids. Germline V gene lookup returns CDR1 SGHAT and CDR2 FQNNGV. DNA of the CDR3: TGTGCCAGCAGCTTAGTAGCAGGGGCAGGTGGCTACACCTTC. It translates to CASSLVAGAGGYTF. The full variable domain, with the rest looked up from reference TRBV11-2 and TRBJ1-2, is EAGVAQSPRYKIIEKRQSVAFWCNPISGHATLYWYQQILGQGPKLLIQFQNNGVVDDSQLPKDRFSAERLKGVDSTLKIQPAKLEDSAVYLCASSLVAGAGGYTFGSGTRLTVV.